Listed here are 14 T cell receptor beta chains from one sample, sequenced in a study of blood T cell repertoires in COVID-19. The method was immunoSEQ multiplex PCR; TCRdb's version includes in-frame clones alone and lacks a portion of them. Of approximately 60,000 clones in the sample, about 83% are singletons; the top ten hold approximately 3.4%. The sequenced material came from peripheral blood. The receptors derive from an elderly woman with acute or convalescent COVID-19.

The gene calls are TRBV18 and TRBJ2-7; D uncertain. Per germline, CDR1 KGHSH and CDR2 LQKENI. This CDR3 region has 12 residues. V gave up 5 bases and J gave up 0 bases, with 5 bases separating them. The CDR3 DNA is TGTGCCAGCTCAGGTAGCTCCTACGAGCAGTACTTC. Translating it yields CASSGSSYEQYF.

The V gene is TRBV29-1, the J gene TRBJ2-5, with D possibly matching TRBD2 (6 bases). CDR3 length equals 12 residues. Per germline, CDR1 SQVTM and CDR2 ANQGSEA. V was shortened by 4 bases and J by 5 bases, with 11 bases between the two germline ends. The DNA for the CDR3 is TGCAGCGTTGTAGGAGGAGGGGAGACCCAGTACTTC. Amino acid sequence: CSVVGGGETQYF.

This clone was counted a single time. The chain recombines TRBV10-1 with TRBJ2-6, with a weak D call TRBD1 (7 bases). Germline CDR1 reads WNHNN; CDR2 reads SYGVQD (reference sequence). V lost 3 bases and J lost 4, with 16 bases in between. The CDR3 length is 17 residues. Here the CDR3 DNA reads TGCGCCAGCAGTGAAAACAGGGGAGGCGAAGGGGCCAACGTCCTGACTTTC. Amino acid sequence: CASSENRGGEGANVLTF.

This chain links TRBV3-1 (or the pseudogene TRBV3-2) with TRBJ2-3; weak D call: TRBD1 (6 bases). Germline CDR1 reads LGHDT; CDR2 reads YNNKEL (reference sequence). Trimming removed 4 bases from V and 4 bases from J, with 18 bases in between. The CDR3 length is 16 residues. The CDR3 region is CASSRALQGVADTQYF. The CDR3, as DNA: TGTGCCAGCAGCCGCGCTTTACAGGGAGTCGCAGATACGCAGTATTTT.

V is TRBV7-9 and J is TRBJ2-7; D gene unclear. CDR1 is SEHNR and CDR2 is FQNEAQ in the germline V gene (reference sequence). The CDR3 contains 15 residues. Trimming removed 2 bases at V and 0 bases at J, with 11 bases between. The CDR3 DNA reads as TGTGCCAGCAGCTTATTCAAAAAAAACTCCTACGAGCAGTACTTC. Translating it yields CASSLFKKNSYEQYF.

V gene TRBV4-2 combines with J gene TRBJ1-4, with TRBD1 matching over 9 bases. This CDR3 is built from 14 residues. V was clipped by 3 bases and J by 8 bases; unmatched bases: 4. Germline assignment: CDR1 LGHNA and CDR2 YNFKEQ. The CDR3 DNA sequence: TGTGCCAGCAGCCAGCGGACAGGGGAGGAAAAACTGTTTTTT. Amino acids: CASSQRTGEEKLFF.

The rearrangement links TRBV7-9 to TRBJ2-5; D gene unclear. The CDR3 extends over 14 amino acids. Deletions cut 2 bases from V and 0 bases from J, with 7 bases between. In germline, CDR1 is SEHNR, CDR2 FQNEAQ (reference sequence). The CDR3 coding sequence is TGTGCCAGCAGCTTAACAGCTGACCAAGAGACCCAGTACTTC. It yields the protein CASSLTADQETQYF.

This clone came up once. CDR3 in amino acids: CASSQTGIGNYGYTF. CDR3 DNA: TGTGCCAGCAGCCAAACAGGGATAGGTAACTATGGCTACACCTTC. V and J are TRBV3-1 (or the pseudogene TRBV3-2) and TRBJ1-2, with TRBD1 as a possible D gene (6 bases). The CDR3 contains 15 residues. Germline V gene sequence: CDR1 LGHDT, CDR2 YNNKEL (reference sequence). The V and J ends lost 2 bases and 1 base respectively, with 11 bases between them.

The chain employs TRBV4-1 and TRBJ2-7; 9 nucleotides match TRBD1. Germline V gene data show CDR1 as MGHRA and CDR2 as YSYEKL. This CDR3 is built from 16 residues. Losses at the gene ends were 4 bases for V and 2 bases for J; bases not matched to a gene: 9. The CDR3 loop reads CASSPTTGQGAYEQYF. DNA of the CDR3: TGCGCCAGCAGCCCGACTACGGGACAGGGAGCCTACGAGCAGTACTTC.

The rearrangement uses TRBV9 and TRBJ2-3; 8 bases align to TRBD2. Germline CDR1 is SGDLS and CDR2 is YYNGEE. The CDR3 contains 16 residues. V dropped 4 bases and J dropped 0; count of bases not matched to a gene: 7. CDR3 amino acids: CASSPRGGRSTDTQYF. CDR3 nucleotides: TGTGCCAGCAGCCCCCGGGGGGGTCGAAGCACAGATACGCAGTATTTT.

This clone was counted a few times. The CDR3 nucleotides are TGCGCCAGCCTCAGCGGGAGCTCCTACAATGAGCAGTTCTTC. Its translation is CASLSGSSYNEQFF. The genes are TRBV10-2 and TRBJ2-1; 8 nucleotides agree with TRBD2. The CDR3 runs to 14 residues. From germline, CDR1 is WSHSY and CDR2 SAAADI. Losses at the gene ends were 8 bases for V and 0 bases for J; bases not matched to a gene: 3.

CDR3 sequence reads: CASSLHRYNSPLHF. CDR3 bases: TGCGCCAGCAGTCTTCACCGGTATAATTCACCCCTCCACTTT. This chain joins TRBV23-1 and TRBJ1-6; no reliable D call. TRBV23-1 is an ORF, with its function uncertain. The CDR3 contains 14 residues. V was shortened by 4 bases and J by 4 bases, with 8 bases between the two germline ends.

The chain combines TRBV5-1 with TRBJ1-4; D perhaps matches TRBD1 (6 bases). The germline gives CDR1 SGHRS, CDR2 YFSETQ. This CDR3 contains 15 residues. The V and J ends lost 3 bases and 4 bases respectively, with 13 bases between them. CDR3 DNA: TGCGCCAGCAGCTCGGGGACACTAAATAATGAAAAACTGTTTTTT. Translated: CASSSGTLNNEKLFF.

This clone was observed a handful of times. The CDR3 loop reads CASSEPTGHVFF. As DNA, the CDR3 is TGTGCCAGCAGTGAACCGACAGGGCATGTTTTCTTT. This chain joins TRBV2 and TRBJ1-1; TRBD1 matches 7 bases. Trimming at V came to 2 bases and at J to 13 bases, leaving 7 bases not matched to a gene. Germline V gene data show CDR1 as SNHLY and CDR2 as FYNNEI. The CDR3 has 12 residues.